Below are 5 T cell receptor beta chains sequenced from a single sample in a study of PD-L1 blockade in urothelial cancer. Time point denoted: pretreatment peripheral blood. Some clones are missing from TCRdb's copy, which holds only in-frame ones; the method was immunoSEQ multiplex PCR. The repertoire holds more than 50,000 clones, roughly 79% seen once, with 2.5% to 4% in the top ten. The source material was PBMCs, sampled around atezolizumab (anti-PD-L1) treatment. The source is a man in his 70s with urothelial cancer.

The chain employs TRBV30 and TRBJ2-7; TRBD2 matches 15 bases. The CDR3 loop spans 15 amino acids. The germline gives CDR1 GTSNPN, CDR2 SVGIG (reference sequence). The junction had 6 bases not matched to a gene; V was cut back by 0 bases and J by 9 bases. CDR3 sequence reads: CAWSVKGLAGGGQYF. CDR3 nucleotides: TGTGCCTGGAGTGTGAAGGGACTAGCGGGAGGAGGGCAGTACTTC.

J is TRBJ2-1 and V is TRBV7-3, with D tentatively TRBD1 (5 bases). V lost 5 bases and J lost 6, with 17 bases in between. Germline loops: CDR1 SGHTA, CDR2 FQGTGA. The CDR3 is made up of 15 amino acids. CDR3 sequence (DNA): TGTGCCAGCAGCCTAGGCAGGGCTGCGGTCAATGAGCAGTTCTTC. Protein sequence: CASSLGRAAVNEQFF.

The CDR3, as DNA: TGTGCCAGAGCCTCCCGGGACAGGGAATCTAGGGCGCAGTATTTT. Encoded protein: CARASRDRESRAQYF. The genes are TRBV2 and TRBJ2-3; 9 nucleotides line up with TRBD1. Trimming took 9 bases from V and 10 from J; bases not matched to a gene: 17. CDR1 is SNHLY and CDR2 is FYNNEI in the germline V gene. This CDR3 is 15 amino acids long.

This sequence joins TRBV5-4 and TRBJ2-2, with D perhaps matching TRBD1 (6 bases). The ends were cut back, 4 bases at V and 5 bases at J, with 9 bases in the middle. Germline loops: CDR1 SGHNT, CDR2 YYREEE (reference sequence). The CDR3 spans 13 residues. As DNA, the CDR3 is TGTGCCAGCAGCGCAGGGGCAACCGGGGAGCTGTTTTTT. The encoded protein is CASSAGATGELFF.

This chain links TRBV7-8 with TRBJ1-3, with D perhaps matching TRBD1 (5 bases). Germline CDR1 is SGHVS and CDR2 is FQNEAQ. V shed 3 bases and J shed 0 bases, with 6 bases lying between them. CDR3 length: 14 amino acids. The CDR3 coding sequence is TGTGCCAGCAGCTTGACAGTCTCTGGAAACACCATATATTTT. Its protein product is CASSLTVSGNTIYF.